The source of this TCR beta chain is a study of a mutant IDH1 vaccine in newly diagnosed glioma. Of note for this clone: Its target is unknown.

Sequencing used immunoSEQ multiplex PCR; TCRdb keeps in-frame clones, though not all of them. The sample yields about 50,000 clones, around 84% seen once. Time point indicated: week 35, safety follow-up. Doses of 300 ug of mutant IDH1 20-mer peptide were given with topical imiquimod. The ends were cut back, 4 bases at V and 1 base at J, with 6 bases in the middle. The germline V gene has CDR1 SGHRS and CDR2 YFSETQ. There are 12 residues in the CDR3. The sequence was collected from a woman under 30 with glioma. The specimen was PBMCs, collected from a glioma patient whose treatment included an IDH1 peptide vaccine. This chain connects TRBV5-1 to TRBJ2-7; D is possibly TRBD2 (5 bases). The CDR3 spells CASSAGSYEQYF. The CDR3 DNA reads TGCGCCAGCAGCGCGGGTTCCTACGAGCAGTACTTC. Full variable domain (rest looked up from reference TRBV5-1 and TRBJ2-7): KAGVTQTPRYLIKTRGQQVTLSCSPISGHRSVSWYQQTPGQGLQFLFEYFSETQRNKGNFPGRFSGRQFSNSRSEMNVSTLELGDSALYLCASSAGSYEQYFGPGTRLTVT.